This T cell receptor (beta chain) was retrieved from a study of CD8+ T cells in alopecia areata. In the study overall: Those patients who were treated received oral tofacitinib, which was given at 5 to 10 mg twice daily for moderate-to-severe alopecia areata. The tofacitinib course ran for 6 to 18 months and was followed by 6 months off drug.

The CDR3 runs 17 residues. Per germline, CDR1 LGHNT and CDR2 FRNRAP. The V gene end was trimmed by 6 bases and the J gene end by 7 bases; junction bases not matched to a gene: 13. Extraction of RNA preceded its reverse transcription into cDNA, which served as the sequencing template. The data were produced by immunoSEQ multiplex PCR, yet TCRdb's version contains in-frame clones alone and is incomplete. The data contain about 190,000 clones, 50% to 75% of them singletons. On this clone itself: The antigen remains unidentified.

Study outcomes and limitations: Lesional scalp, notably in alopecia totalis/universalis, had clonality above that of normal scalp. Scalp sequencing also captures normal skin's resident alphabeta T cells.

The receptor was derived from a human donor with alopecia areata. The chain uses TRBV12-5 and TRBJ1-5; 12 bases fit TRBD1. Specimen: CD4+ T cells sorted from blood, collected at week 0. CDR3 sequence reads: CASGRNTGTGGGQPQHF. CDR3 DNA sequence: TGTGCTAGTGGCCGGAACACCGGGACAGGGGGCGGACAGCCCCAGCATTTT.